A single sample is the source of the 27 T cell receptor beta chains below, sequenced in a study of T cell repertoires in cytomegalovirus infection. TCRdb re-called the reads through MiXCR, storing one row per CDR3 protein. The repertoire holds roughly 730,000 distinct CDR3 sequences, around 35% seen once, with about 20% in the top ten. Their cognate antigens are unknown. Material: cultured PBMCs, obtained from culture after CMV antigen stimulation. These receptors originate from a human donor in good health (CMV status not recorded). Some clones in this sample may be carry-over from other donors' samples.

The sample holds a few counts of this clonotype. The V gene is TRBV7-2, the J gene TRBJ2-3; no clear D gene. The CDR3 runs to 12 residues. Germline V CDR1 and CDR2: SGHTA, FQGNSA. The V and J ends lost 8 bases and 1 base respectively, with 7 bases between them. Written as DNA, the CDR3 is TGTGCCAGCGCCGTGGGCACAGATACGCAGTATTTT. As protein: CASAVGTDTQYF.

This clonotype was found a few times. The rearrangement links TRBV7-2 to TRBJ2-7, with D possibly matching TRBD2 (6 bases). Trimming left V 0 bases short and J 5 bases short, with 11 bases between. The V gene's germline CDR1 is SGHTA and CDR2 FQGNSA. The CDR3 consists of 14 residues. CDR3 protein: CASSLAGRPHEQYF. The CDR3 DNA sequence: TGTGCCAGCAGCTTAGCGGGGAGGCCCCACGAGCAGTACTTC.

The V call is TRBV4-1, the J call TRBJ2-2; possibly TRBD2 for D (5 bases). CDR1 is MGHRA and CDR2 is YSYEKL in the germline V gene. The CDR3 is 14 residues long. Trimming stripped 0 bases from V and 7 bases from J, with 9 bases between. Here the CDR3 reads CASSQDIGVGELFF. DNA of the CDR3: TGCGCCAGCAGCCAAGATATCGGGGTCGGGGAGCTGTTTTTT.

The chain couples TRBV2 to TRBJ1-4; the match to TRBD1 covers 10 bases. CDR1 is SNHLY and CDR2 is FYNNEI in the germline V gene. CDR3 length equals 17 residues. Germline trimming cut 5 bases from V and 1 base from J; bases unmatched to any gene: 7. The CDR3 nucleotides read TGTGCCAGCAGTAAACTTGGACAGGGGGAAACTAATGAAAAACTGTTTTTT. Protein: CASSKLGQGETNEKLFF.

CDR3 DNA: TGTGCCAGCAGCCCCCGCGGGAGGGTAGCCTACGAGCAGTACTTC. As protein: CASSPRGRVAYEQYF. This chain joins TRBV7-2 and TRBJ2-7; 9 positions match TRBD2. The CDR3 contains 15 residues. CDR1 and CDR2 (germline): SGHTA, FQGNSA. Trimming at V came to 5 bases and at J to 2 bases, leaving 7 bases not matched to a gene. Full variable domain (remainder filled in from reference TRBV7-2 and TRBJ2-7): GAGVSQSPSNKVTEKGKDVELRCDPISGHTALYWYRQSLGQGLEFLIYFQGNSAPDKSGLPSDRFSAERTGGSVSTLTIQRTQQEDSAVYLCASSPRGRVAYEQYFGPGTRLTVT.

The V and J genes are TRBV12-3 or TRBV12-4 and TRBJ2-3; TRBD1 matches at 8 bases. This CDR3 spans 18 amino acids. J lost 1 base, V lost 2 bases, and 11 bases had no gene match. Here the CDR3 DNA reads TGTGCCAGCAGTTTATTTCCAGGGGGCGGCAGGGGCACAGATACGCAGTATTTT. This encodes CASSLFPGGGRGTDTQYF.

The sample holds a few counts of this clonotype. V usage is TRBV7-9 and J usage is TRBJ1-6; D is ambiguous. The CDR3 loop spans 12 amino acids. The germline V and J ends were trimmed by 2 bases and 9 bases, with 5 bases remaining between them. CDR1 is SEHNR and CDR2 is FQNEAQ in the germline V gene (reference sequence). DNA of the CDR3: TGTGCCAGCAGCTTATGGAGTTCACCCCTCCACTTT. Translating gives CASSLWSSPLHF.

This sequence joins TRBV6-6 and TRBJ1-5; TRBD1 is a possible D gene (6 bases). Trimming shortened V by 7 bases and J by 0 bases, and 19 bases separated the two germline ends. The CDR3 spans 17 residues. The germline V gene has CDR1 MNHNY and CDR2 SVGAGI (reference sequence). CDR3 amino acids: CASTSDRRPNSNQPQHF. The CDR3 coding sequence is TGTGCCAGCACTTCCGACAGGCGCCCCAATAGCAATCAGCCCCAGCATTTT.

The genes are TRBV7-8 and TRBJ1-5; 8 bases align to TRBD1. From germline, CDR1 is SGHVS and CDR2 FQNEAQ. The trim removed 4 bases at V and 11 bases at J, leaving 16 bases unmatched. This CDR3 region has 16 residues. CDR3 coding DNA: TGTGCCAGCAGCTCCTCTCGGGACAGGACGTTGAGGGCCCAGCATTTT. Translated: CASSSSRDRTLRAQHF.

V gene TRBV23-1 combines with J gene TRBJ2-1; 7 positions match TRBD2. TRBV23-1 is reported as an ORF; its role is uncertain. V lost 0 bases to trimming and J lost 3 bases; unmatched junction nucleotides: 5. The CDR3 consists of 16 residues. CDR3 loop: CASSQSRLAVYNEQFF. CDR3 nucleotides: TGCGCCAGCAGTCAATCGCGGCTAGCGGTCTACAATGAGCAGTTCTTC.

The V gene is TRBV12-3 or TRBV12-4, the J gene TRBJ2-5; 10 nucleotides agree with TRBD2. V lost 7 bases, J lost 5 bases, and 7 bases stayed unmatched. This CDR3 has 14 residues. CDR3 DNA sequence: TGTGCCAGCAATAGCGGGGGGTTGGTGGAGACCCAGTACTTC. Amino acids: CASNSGGLVETQYF.

The CDR3 sequence: CSVEDTTRYYTDTQYF. As DNA, the CDR3 is TGCAGCGTTGAAGATACGACTAGATATTACACAGATACGCAGTATTTT. V and J are TRBV29-1 and TRBJ2-3, with a tentative D call TRBD2 (6 bases). From germline, CDR1 is SQVTM and CDR2 ANQGSEA. CDR3 length equals 16 residues. With 0 bases removed from V and 2 bases from J, the gap between germline ends came to 15 bases.

This chain uses TRBV6-5 with TRBJ1-5; D possibly corresponds to TRBD1 (6 bases). This CDR3 comprises 15 residues. Trimming cost V 6 bases and J 2 bases, with 14 bases left between them. The germline V gene has CDR1 MNHEY and CDR2 SVGAGI. The CDR3 loop is CASRKAGAGNQPQHF. The CDR3, as DNA: TGTGCCAGCAGGAAGGCAGGGGCGGGCAATCAGCCCCAGCATTTT.

J is TRBJ2-3 and V is TRBV7-6; D unclear. The CDR3 is 14 amino acids. The germline V gene has CDR1 SGHVS and CDR2 FNYEAQ. V was clipped by 5 bases and J by 6 bases, with 15 bases between them. The CDR3 bases are TGTGCCAGCAGCGCCCGAAGCTCATCTGATACGCAGTATTTT. This translates into CASSARSSSDTQYF.

The J gene is TRBJ2-7, the V gene TRBV6-2 or TRBV6-3; D is undetermined. This CDR3 comprises 14 residues. The germline V gene has CDR1 MNHEY and CDR2 SVGEGT. V was trimmed by 6 bases and J by 3 bases, leaving 15 bases between them. CDR3 bases: TGTGCCAGCAGCGGTGTAACGGACCTCTACGAGCAGTACTTC. Its translation is CASSGVTDLYEQYF.

The rearrangement joins TRBV5-4 to TRBJ2-3, with D possibly TRBD2 on 5 matching bases. CDR1 and CDR2 (germline): SGHNT, YYREEE (reference sequence). Trimming removed 0 bases from V and 5 bases from J, with 7 bases in between. The CDR3 runs 13 residues. The DNA for the CDR3 is TGTGCCAGCAGCTTGGTCGGGAAAGATACGCAGTATTTT. Its protein is CASSLVGKDTQYF.

J is TRBJ2-7 and V is TRBV19; D may match TRBD1 or TRBD2 (5 bases each). CDR1 is LNHDA and CDR2 is SQIVND in the germline V gene (reference sequence). CDR3 size: 13 residues. Trimming removed 9 bases from V and 2 bases from J, with 14 bases in between. The CDR3, as DNA: TGTGCCAGCGGGGACCCCCCGACCTACGAGCAGTACTTC. The encoded protein is CASGDPPTYEQYF.

This clonotype was seen a few times. The chain uses TRBV6-5 and TRBJ2-3; no definite D call. Germline-derived CDR1 and CDR2 are MNHEY and SVGAGI. This CDR3 region has 14 residues. V lost 2 bases and J 1 base, leaving 7 bases between the germline ends. CDR3 loop: CASSYRRRTDTQYF. Here the CDR3 DNA reads TGTGCCAGCAGTTACCGGCGGCGCACAGATACGCAGTATTTT.

This chain links TRBV7-2 with TRBJ2-3; D possibly corresponds to TRBD2 (7 bases). Trimming took off 7 bases at V and 5 bases at J, with 19 bases between the two ends. The CDR3 length is 15 residues. Germline CDR1 and CDR2: SGHTA and FQGNSA. The CDR3 region is CASNPPRGARDTQYF. For the CDR3, the DNA is TGTGCCAGCAACCCCCCCCGGGGGGCACGAGATACGCAGTATTTT.

There are a few counts of this clonotype. This rearrangement joins TRBV11-2 to TRBJ1-5; D remains ambiguous. CDR3 length equals 15 residues. Trimming took off 0 bases at V and 3 bases at J, with 9 bases between the two ends. CDR1 and CDR2 (germline): SGHAT, FQNNGV. The CDR3 region has the DNA TGTGCCAGCAGCTTAGATACCAGCCTCAATCAGCCCCAGCATTTT. Its translation: CASSLDTSLNQPQHF. The complete variable domain, with remaining parts taken from reference TRBV11-2 and TRBJ1-5, reads EAGVAQSPRYKIIEKRQSVAFWCNPISGHATLYWYQQILGQGPKLLIQFQNNGVVDDSQLPKDRFSAERLKGVDSTLKIQPAKLEDSAVYLCASSLDTSLNQPQHFGDGTRLSIL.

V usage is TRBV14 and J usage is TRBJ1-4, with TRBD1 identical over 8 bases. The germline gives CDR1 SGHDN, CDR2 FVKESK. After removal of 3 bases from V and 8 bases from J, the junction contained 5 bases not matched to a gene. CDR3 length: 14 residues. CDR3 region: CASSQTGQGEKLFF. The CDR3, as DNA: TGTGCCAGCAGCCAGACCGGACAGGGCGAAAAACTGTTTTTT.

In its sample, this clonotype was seen many times. This chain links TRBV7-2 with TRBJ1-3, with a possible D match to TRBD1 (6 bases). The germline V gene has CDR1 SGHTA and CDR2 FQGNSA. Trimming cost V 1 base and J 2 bases, with 12 bases left between them. The CDR3 runs 16 residues. This CDR3 is CASSLGSAGAGNTIYF. The CDR3 bases are TGTGCCAGCAGCTTAGGTTCGGCAGGGGCTGGAAACACCATATATTTT.

The DNA of the CDR3 is TGCGCCAGCAGCCCGTTCGGGACTAGCGGCGGGGAGCTGTTTTTT. This translates into CASSPFGTSGGELFF. The chain couples TRBV4-1 to TRBJ2-2; 11 nucleotides line up with TRBD2. The V gene end was trimmed by 4 bases and the J gene end by 7 bases; junction bases not matched to a gene: 5. In germline, CDR1 is MGHRA, CDR2 YSYEKL. The CDR3 spans 15 residues.

The genes are TRBV6-1 and TRBJ2-7, with a weak D call TRBD2 (5 bases). In germline, CDR1 is MNHNS, CDR2 SASEGT. V gave up 4 bases and J gave up 0 bases, with 7 bases separating them. The CDR3 runs to 13 residues. CDR3 protein: CASSGRDSYEQYF. The CDR3 DNA reads as TGTGCCAGCAGTGGCCGGGACTCCTACGAGCAGTACTTC.

The chain employs TRBV7-9 and TRBJ2-3; 8 bases agree with TRBD1. CDR3 length equals 13 residues. Unmatched junction bases numbered 6, after V lost 6 bases and J lost 7 bases. Germline CDR1 is SEHNR and CDR2 is FQNEAQ (reference sequence). In DNA, the CDR3 is TGTGCCAGCAGACGGACAGGGAGTAATACGCAGTATTTT. Encoded protein: CASRRTGSNTQYF.

V gene TRBV4-1 combines with J gene TRBJ1-4; D unresolved. The CDR3 has 15 amino acids. Trimming pared 2 bases from V and 0 bases from J, leaving 7 bases between. Germline V gene sequence: CDR1 MGHRA, CDR2 YSYEKL. This CDR3 is CASSQHPATNEKLFF. The CDR3 DNA is TGCGCCAGCAGCCAACATCCTGCAACTAATGAAAAACTGTTTTTT.

The rearrangement links TRBV7-6 to TRBJ2-2; D is perhaps TRBD1 or TRBD2 (5 bases each). The germline V gene encodes CDR1 SGHVS and CDR2 FNYEAQ. V was cut by 8 bases and J by 5 bases, with 12 bases left in between. The length of the CDR3 is 13 residues. Here the CDR3 DNA reads TGTGCCAGCCGCCAGGGAGAAACCGGGGAGCTGTTTTTT. Residues: CASRQGETGELFF.